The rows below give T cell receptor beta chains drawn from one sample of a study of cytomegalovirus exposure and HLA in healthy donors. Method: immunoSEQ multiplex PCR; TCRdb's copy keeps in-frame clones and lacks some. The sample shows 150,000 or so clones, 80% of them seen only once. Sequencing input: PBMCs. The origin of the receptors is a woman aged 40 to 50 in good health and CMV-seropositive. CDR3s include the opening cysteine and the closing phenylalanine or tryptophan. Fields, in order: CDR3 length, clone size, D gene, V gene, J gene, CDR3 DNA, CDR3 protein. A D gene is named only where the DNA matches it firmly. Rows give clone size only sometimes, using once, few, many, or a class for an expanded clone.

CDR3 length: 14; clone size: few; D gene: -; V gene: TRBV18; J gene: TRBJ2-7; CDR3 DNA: TGTGCCAGCTCACCGGGGGACATGAGGGACGAGCAGTACTTC; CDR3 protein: CASSPGDMRDEQYF
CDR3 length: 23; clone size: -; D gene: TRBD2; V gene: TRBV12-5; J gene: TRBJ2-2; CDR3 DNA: TGTGCTAGTGGTCCCCTGAGGGTCTTAGGGACTAGCGGGAGTCGGGCGAACACCGGGGAGCTGTTTTTT; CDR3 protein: CASGPLRVLGTSGSRANTGELFF
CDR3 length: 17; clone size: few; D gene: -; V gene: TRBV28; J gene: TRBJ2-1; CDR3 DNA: TGTGCCAGCAGTGGGGCAGTTGGGGGGTCTTCCTACAATGAGCAGTTCTTC; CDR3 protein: CASSGAVGGSSYNEQFF
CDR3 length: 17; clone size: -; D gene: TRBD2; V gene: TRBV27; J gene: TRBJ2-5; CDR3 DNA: TGTGCCAGCAGTCCCCAGAAACTAGCGGGAGTGTGGGAGACCCAGTACTTC; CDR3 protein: CASSPQKLAGVWETQYF
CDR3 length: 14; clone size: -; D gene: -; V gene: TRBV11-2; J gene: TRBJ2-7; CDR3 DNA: TGTGCCAGCAGTCGAACGGGGGGCCCCTACGAGCAGTACTTC; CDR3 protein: CASSRTGGPYEQYF
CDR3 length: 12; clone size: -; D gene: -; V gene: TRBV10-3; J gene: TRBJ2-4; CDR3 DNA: TGTGCCATCAGTGAGCCCGGGGGCATTCAGTACTTC; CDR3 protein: CAISEPGGIQYF
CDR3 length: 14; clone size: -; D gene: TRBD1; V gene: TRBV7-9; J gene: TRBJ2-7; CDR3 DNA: TGTGCCAGCAGCCAGGACAGGTTTTTGAACGAGCAGTACTTC; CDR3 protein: CASSQDRFLNEQYF
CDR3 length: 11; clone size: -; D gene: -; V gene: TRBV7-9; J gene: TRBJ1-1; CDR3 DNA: TGTGCCAGCAGCCCAGAGGCTGAAGCTTTCTTT; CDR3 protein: CASSPEAEAFF
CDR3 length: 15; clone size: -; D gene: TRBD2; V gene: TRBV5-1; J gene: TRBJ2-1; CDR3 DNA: TGCGCCAGCAGCTTGGAGGGACTAGTATACAATGAGCAGTTCTTC; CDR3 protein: CASSLEGLVYNEQFF
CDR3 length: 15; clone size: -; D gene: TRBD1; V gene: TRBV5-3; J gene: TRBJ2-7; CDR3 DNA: TGTGCCAGAATCCTCTGTCGGGACAGACACTACGAGCAGTACTTC; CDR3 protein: CARILCRDRHYEQYF
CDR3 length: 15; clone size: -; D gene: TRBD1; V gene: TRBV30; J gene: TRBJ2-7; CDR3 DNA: TGTGCCTGGAGTGCGAAACAGGGGGCGCGTTACGAGCAGTACTTC; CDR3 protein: CAWSAKQGARYEQYF
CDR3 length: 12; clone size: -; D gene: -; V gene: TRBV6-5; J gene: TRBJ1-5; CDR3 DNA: TGTGCCAGCAGTTACTCTGAGGGTCCCCAGCATTTT; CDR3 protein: CASSYSEGPQHF
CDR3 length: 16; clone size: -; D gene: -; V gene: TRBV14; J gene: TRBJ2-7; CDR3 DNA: TGTGCCAGCAGCCCTCGTCATCCAGGTGGTCCCTACGAGCAGTACTTC; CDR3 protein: CASSPRHPGGPYEQYF
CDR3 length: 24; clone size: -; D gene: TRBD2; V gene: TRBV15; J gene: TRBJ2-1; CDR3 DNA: TGTGCCACCAGCAATCTACAGGGATCGATAGTGGGGACTAGCGGGAGTTGGGGCCACAATGAGCAGTTCTTC; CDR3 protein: CATSNLQGSIVGTSGSWGHNEQFF
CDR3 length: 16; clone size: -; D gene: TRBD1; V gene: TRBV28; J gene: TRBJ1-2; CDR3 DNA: TGTGCCAGCAGTTCCAGGGGGTCGGGGCGGTTCTATGGCTACACCTTC; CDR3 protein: CASSSRGSGRFYGYTF
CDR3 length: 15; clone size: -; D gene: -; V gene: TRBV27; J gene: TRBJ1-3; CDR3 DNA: TGTGCCAGCAGTTCCTCAGGGAACCTTGGAAACACCATATATTTT; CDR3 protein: CASSSSGNLGNTIYF
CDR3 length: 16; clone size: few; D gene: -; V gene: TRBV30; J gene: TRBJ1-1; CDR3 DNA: TGTGCCTGGAGGGGGGCTTCGGGTTCCCCCGATACTGAAGCTTTCTTT; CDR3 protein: CAWRGASGSPDTEAFF
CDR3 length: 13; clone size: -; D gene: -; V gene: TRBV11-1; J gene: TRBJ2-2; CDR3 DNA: TGTGCCAGCAGCTTGGCAGGGCCCGGGGAGCTGTTTTTT; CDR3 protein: CASSLAGPGELFF
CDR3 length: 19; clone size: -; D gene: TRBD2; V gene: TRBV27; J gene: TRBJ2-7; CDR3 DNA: TGTGCCAGCAGTATAAGGGGACTAGCGGGAGGGCCGGTCCCCTACGAGCAGTACTTC; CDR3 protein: CASSIRGLAGGPVPYEQYF
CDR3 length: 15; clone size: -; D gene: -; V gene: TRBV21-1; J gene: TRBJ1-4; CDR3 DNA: TGTGCCAGCAGCGCCCAGAGGACAGGGAATGAAAAACTGTTTTTT; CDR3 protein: CASSAQRTGNEKLFF
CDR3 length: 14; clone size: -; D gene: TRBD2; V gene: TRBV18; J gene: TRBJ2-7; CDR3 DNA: TGTGCCAGCACGCCTAGCGGGGGGACCTACGAGCAGTACTTC; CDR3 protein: CASTPSGGTYEQYF
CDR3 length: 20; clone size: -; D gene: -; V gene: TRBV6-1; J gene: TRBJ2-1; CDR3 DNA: TGTGCCAGCAGTGGATCCGCGGGACTCCCATTTGATGCGAGGTTCCTCGAGCAGTTCTTC; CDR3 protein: CASSGSAGLPFDARFLEQFF
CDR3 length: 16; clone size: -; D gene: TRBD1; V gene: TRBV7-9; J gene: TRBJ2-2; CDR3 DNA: TGTGCCAGCAGCCCAAGGACAGGAACGAACACCGGGGAGCTGTTTTTT; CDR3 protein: CASSPRTGTNTGELFF
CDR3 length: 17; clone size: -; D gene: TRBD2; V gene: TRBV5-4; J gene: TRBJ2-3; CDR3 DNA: TGTGCCAGCAGCTTCGGCCTAGCGGGAGCGGGCACAGATACGCAGTATTTT; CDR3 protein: CASSFGLAGAGTDTQYF
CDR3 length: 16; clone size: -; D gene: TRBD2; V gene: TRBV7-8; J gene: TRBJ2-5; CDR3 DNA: TGTGCCAGCAGCAGGACTAGCGGGAGGGCCTTAGAGACCCAGTACTTC; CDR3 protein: CASSRTSGRALETQYF
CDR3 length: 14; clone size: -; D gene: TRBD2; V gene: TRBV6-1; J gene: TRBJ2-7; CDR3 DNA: TGTGCCAGCAGGGCTAGCGGAACCTCCTACGAGCAGTACTTC; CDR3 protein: CASRASGTSYEQYF
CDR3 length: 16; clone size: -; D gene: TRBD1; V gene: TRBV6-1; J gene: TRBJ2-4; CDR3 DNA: TGTGCCAGCAGTGGGACAGGGGCTGGGGCCAAAAACATTCAGTACTTC; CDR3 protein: CASSGTGAGAKNIQYF
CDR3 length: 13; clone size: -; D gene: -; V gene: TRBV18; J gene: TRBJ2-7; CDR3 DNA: TGTGCCAGCTCACGCACGAGTAGCTACGAGCAGTACTTC; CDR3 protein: CASSRTSSYEQYF
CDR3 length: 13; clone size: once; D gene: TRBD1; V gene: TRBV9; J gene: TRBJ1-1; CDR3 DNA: TGTGCCAGCAGCTCGACAGGGATCACTGAAGCTTTCTTT; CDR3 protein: CASSSTGITEAFF
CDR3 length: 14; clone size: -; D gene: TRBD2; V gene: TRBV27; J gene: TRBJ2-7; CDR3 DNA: TGTGCCAGCAAACCGGGACTAGCAGTATACGAGCAGTACTTC; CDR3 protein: CASKPGLAVYEQYF